This is a list of T cell receptor beta chains from one sample in a study of T cells in Graves' hyperthyroidism and ophthalmopathy. TCRdb re-called the multiplex PCR reads with MiXCR, one entry per CDR3 protein. Among roughly 260,000 distinct CDR3 sequences, approximately 15% were seen once, and the ten largest hold 10% to 15%. Material for sequencing was blood. The receptors were gathered from a woman between 40 and 50 years old with Graves' hyperthyroidism that later progressed to Graves' ophthalmopathy. Both conserved end residues are part of each CDR3. D genes are given only for firm matches. Expanded clones are given a class, and other clones once, few, many or no size at all.

size,J,V,D,DNA,CDR3
many,TRBJ1-4,TRBV10-3,NA,TGTGCCATCAGTGAGCCAGATGAAAAACTGTTTTTT,CAISEPDEKLFF
NA,TRBJ2-2,TRBV4-1,TRBD2,TGCGCCAGCAGCTGGGGGGGTAGGGACACCGGGGAGCTGTTTTTT,CASSWGGRDTGELFF
many,TRBJ1-4,TRBV27,NA,TGTGCCAGCCGGCGGGCTGCAACTAATGAAAAACTGTTTTTT,CASRRAATNEKLFF
NA,TRBJ1-6,TRBV7-9,NA,TGTGCCAGCAGCTTGGACAGCAATAATTCACCCCTCCACTTT,CASSLDSNNSPLHF
many,TRBJ1-1,TRBV11-2,NA,TGTGCCACCTGCGGGTTGATGAACACTGAAGCTTTCTTT,CATCGLMNTEAFF
many,TRBJ2-5,TRBV24-1,TRBD1,TGTGCCACCAGTGTGAAACCGGGACAGGGAGGAGAGACCCAGTACTTC,CATSVKPGQGGETQYF
many,TRBJ2-5,TRBV7-2,TRBD2,TGTGCCAGCAGCTTAAACCAGCGGGACTGGGTCGTACAAGAGACCCAGTACTTC,CASSLNQRDWVVQETQYF
many,TRBJ2-7,TRBV20-1,NA,TGCAGTGCTAGGCTCACAGGGGGGGCCTACGAGCAGTACTTC,CSARLTGGAYEQYF
NA,TRBJ1-3,TRBV9,NA,TGTGCCAGCAGCGTATCCTCAGATAGAGGCTCTGGAAACACCATATATTTT,CASSVSSDRGSGNTIYF
many,TRBJ2-3,TRBV29-1,TRBD1,TGCAGCGTTGGTACCCGGGACAGAATAGATACGCAGTATTTT,CSVGTRDRIDTQYF
many,TRBJ1-6,TRBV28,TRBD1,TGTGCCAGCACCAACCGGGACAGGGGGCGTTGGGTCGTTAGACCCCTCCACTTT,CASTNRDRGRWVVRPLHF
NA,TRBJ2-3,TRBV3-1,TRBD2,TGTGCCAGCAGCCACGCTTCTAGCGGTGACACAGATACCCAGTATTTT,CASSHASSGDTDTQYF
many,TRBJ1-1,TRBV2,TRBD1,TGTGCCAGCAGGACAGGGTCGGGTAGAGGGGTCGCTGAAGCTTTCTTT,CASRTGSGRGVAEAFF
many,TRBJ1-2,TRBV2,NA,TGTGCCAGCAGTGTCACCGGGCCACTTGGGGGGGATGGCTACACCTTC,CASSVTGPLGGDGYTF
many,TRBJ2-3,TRBV6-1,NA,TGTGCCAGCAGGATACAGGGGAGGTCCCCAGATACGCAGTATTTT,CASRIQGRSPDTQYF
many,TRBJ2-3,TRBV7-3,NA,TGTGCCAGCAGCGAGGGACTTTTTCCCCTGAGTAGCACAGATACGCAGTATTTT,CASSEGLFPLSSTDTQYF
many,TRBJ1-5,TRBV2,NA,TGTGCCAGCAGTGGGGGAGTAGGGTTCAATCAGCCCCAGCATTTT,CASSGGVGFNQPQHF
NA,TRBJ2-5,TRBV30,NA,TGTGCCTGGAGTCCGGGGCGGGCCCCAAGGCAGACCCAGTACTTC,CAWSPGRAPRQTQYF
many,TRBJ2-2,TRBV29-1,NA,TGCAGCGTGCTAGTCGGGAACACCGGGGAGCTGTTTTTT,CSVLVGNTGELFF
many,TRBJ2-1,TRBV19,TRBD2,TGTGCCAGTAGTATAGGCGGCGGGAGGCAGTTCTTC,CASSIGGGRQFF
many,TRBJ1-5,TRBV28,NA,TGTGCCAGCAGTGGAAACAGGGAAAGCAATCAGCCCCAGCATTTT,CASSGNRESNQPQHF
many,TRBJ2-5,TRBV2,NA,TGTGCCAGTCGGGGGGCCGGGGAGACCCAGTACTTC,CASRGAGETQYF
few,TRBJ2-1,TRBV6-1,NA,TGTGCCAGCACTGAGCCGGGGACACCCCCCTACAATGAGCAGTTCTTC,CASTEPGTPPYNEQFF
few,TRBJ2-1,TRBV19,TRBD2,TGTACCAGTAGTATAGCGGCGGGACTACCAACCCCCTACAATGAGCAGTTCTTC,CTSSIAAGLPTPYNEQFF
many,TRBJ2-1,TRBV6-5,TRBD2,TGTGCCAGCAGTTACTCCACTAGCGGGTCTTACAATGAGCAGTTCTTC,CASSYSTSGSYNEQFF